A single sample gave rise to the 21 T cell receptor beta chains below, sequenced in a study of immune evolution from preneoplasia to lung adenocarcinoma. Sequencing used immunoSEQ multiplex PCR; TCRdb keeps in-frame clones, though not all of them. Of 3,900 or so clones in the sample, 70% to 75% were seen once. Specimen: FFPE minimally invasive lung adenocarcinoma tissue. These receptors were obtained from a person between 55 and 80 years old with lung adenocarcinoma.

This chain joins TRBV5-1 and TRBJ2-3, with D perhaps being TRBD1 or TRBD2 (7 bases each). The CDR3 runs to 15 residues. With 2 bases removed from V and 3 bases from J, the gap between germline ends came to 13 bases. Germline V CDR1 and CDR2: SGHRS, YFSETQ. CDR3 sequence reads: CASSFQGGATDTQYF. DNA for the CDR3: TGCGCCAGCAGCTTCCAGGGGGGGGCAACAGATACGCAGTATTTT.

The rearrangement links TRBV15 to TRBJ1-1, with no clear D. Trimming shortened V by 0 bases and J by 4 bases, and 6 bases separated the two germline ends. CDR3 size: 13 residues. Germline V gene lookup returns CDR1 LNHNV and CDR2 YYDKDF (reference sequence). The DNA for the CDR3 is TGTGCCACCAGCAGAGAAGGGATCACTGAAGCTTTCTTT. Its translation: CATSREGITEAFF. Drawing the rest from reference TRBV15 and TRBJ1-1, the complete variable domain is DAMVIQNPRYQVTQFGKPVTLSCSQTLNHNVMYWYQQKSSQAPKLLFHYYDKDFNNEADTPDNFQSRRPNTSFCFLDIRSPGLGDTAMYLCATSREGITEAFFGQGTRLTVV.

V and J are TRBV5-6 and TRBJ2-2; TRBD1 aligns across 7 bases. The junction had 4 bases not matched to a gene; V was cut back by 4 bases and J by 4 bases. The germline gives CDR1 SGHDT, CDR2 YYEEEE. The CDR3 loop spans 14 amino acids. The CDR3 DNA is TGTGCCAGCAGCCTCACAGGGGCCACCGGGGAGCTGTTTTTT. Protein product: CASSLTGATGELFF.

This clone appeared a few times. The V gene is TRBV27, the J gene TRBJ2-7; 8 bases align to TRBD1. Trimming at V came to 5 bases and at J to 0 bases, leaving 9 bases not matched to a gene. CDR1 is MNHEY, CDR2 SMNVEV, per germline (reference sequence). The CDR3 is 16 amino acids. The CDR3 protein is CASSPGTGGDSYEQYF. CDR3 nucleotide sequence: TGTGCCAGCAGTCCAGGGACAGGTGGGGACTCCTACGAGCAGTACTTC.

This clone appeared a few times. The chain combines TRBV5-6 with TRBJ1-2; D uncertain. The CDR3 sequence is 11 residues long. Germline V lookup: CDR1 SGHDT, CDR2 YYEEEE. V lost 9 bases to trimming and J lost 8 bases, with 14 bases between them. The DNA for the CDR3 is TGTGCCACCAAGGGATTACTCGGCTACACCTTC. Translating gives CATKGLLGYTF. Drawing the rest from reference TRBV5-6 and TRBJ1-2, the complete variable domain is DAGVTQSPTHLIKTRGQQVTLRCSPKSGHDTVSWYQQALGQGPQFIFQYYEEEERQRGNFPDRFSGHQFPNYSSELNVNALLLGDSALYLCATKGLLGYTFGSGTRLTVV.

This clone was recorded once. The chain joins TRBV6-1 to TRBJ2-3, with D tentatively TRBD1 (6 bases). Trimming removed 7 bases from V and 5 bases from J, with 19 bases in between. Germline V gene lookup returns CDR1 MNHNS and CDR2 SASEGT. The CDR3 covers 15 residues. The CDR3 DNA reads TGTGCCAGCACCCTTAATGGGGGCGCGAAAGATACGCAGTATTTT. Protein product: CASTLNGGAKDTQYF.

The CDR3 DNA reads as TGTGCCAGCAGTGAAGCGCTTCGGGGCAGGCCTGACTACGAGCAGTACTTC. It specifies CASSEALRGRPDYEQYF. The chain couples TRBV6-1 to TRBJ2-7; possibly TRBD1 or TRBD2 for D (5 bases each). CDR3 size: 17 residues. The V and J ends lost 0 bases and 3 bases respectively, with 18 bases between them. Germline lookup yields CDR1 MNHNS and CDR2 SASEGT.

This clone was observed a handful of times. The CDR3 bases are TGTGCCATCTGTGAGCCGGGTGGGGGTTACAATGAGCAGTTCTTC. Translated: CAICEPGGGYNEQFF. The genes are TRBV28 and TRBJ2-1; D is perhaps TRBD1 or TRBD2 (5 bases each). This CDR3 comprises 15 residues. Trimming removed 10 bases at V and 4 bases at J, with 20 bases between. The germline CDR1 and CDR2 sequences are MDHEN and SYDVKM.

The rearrangement joins TRBV7-6 to TRBJ2-5; perhaps D is TRBD1 or TRBD2 (5 bases each). The CDR3 is made up of 15 amino acids. The germline V gene encodes CDR1 SGHVS and CDR2 FNYEAQ. Trimming left V 5 bases short and J 5 bases short, with 18 bases between. The CDR3 coding sequence is TGTGCCAGCAGCCGGACACCAACAAGGGAGGAGACCCAGTACTTC. Protein: CASSRTPTREETQYF.

The rearrangement joins TRBV10-3 to TRBJ1-2, with 8 bases lining up with TRBD1. The CDR3 totals 14 residues. The germline V gene has CDR1 ENHRY and CDR2 SYGVKD. The V and J ends lost 5 bases and 7 bases, in that order; junction bases with no gene match: 9. The CDR3 nucleotides are TGTGCCATCAGTATCAGGGGGCGTACCTCTGGCTACACCTTC. Translation gives CAISIRGRTSGYTF.

The rearrangement uses TRBV6-5 and TRBJ1-6; 7 nucleotides agree with TRBD1. Losses at the gene ends were 4 bases for V and 9 bases for J; bases not matched to a gene: 6. CDR1 MNHEY and CDR2 SVGAGI come from the germline V gene. The CDR3 covers 14 residues. Written as DNA, the CDR3 is TGTGCCAGCAGTTCTGACAGGGATCCTTCACCCCTCCACTTT. Translated, it gives CASSSDRDPSPLHF.

The CDR3 loop reads CASTTGNNEQFF. The CDR3 nucleotides read TGTGCCAGCACAACAGGGAACAATGAGCAGTTCTTC. V and J are TRBV6-5 and TRBJ2-1; D might be TRBD1 (6 bases). Germline V gene sequence: CDR1 MNHEY, CDR2 SVGAGI. With 7 bases removed from V and 5 bases from J, the gap between germline ends came to 9 bases. The CDR3 runs 12 residues.

The chain uses TRBV7-3 and TRBJ2-3; D is tentatively TRBD1 or TRBD2 (5 bases each). CDR1 is SGHTA and CDR2 is FQGTGA in the germline V gene. V was pared by 5 bases and J by 0 bases, with 15 bases between. The CDR3 spans 16 residues. As DNA, the CDR3 is TGTGCCAGCAGCGTCGAACCGGGACGAAGCACAGATACGCAGTATTTT. It translates to CASSVEPGRSTDTQYF.

This clone was seen only once. The chain joins TRBV30 to TRBJ2-4, with D hard to call. Germline CDR1 GTSNPN, CDR2 SVGIG (reference sequence). V lost 3 bases and J lost 2, with 29 bases in between. There are 20 residues in the CDR3. CDR3 sequence reads: CAWRPPPGRWGTASKNIQYF. The DNA of the CDR3 is TGTGCCTGGAGACCACCCCCGGGCAGGTGGGGAACTGCGTCCAAAAACATTCAGTACTTC.

The J gene is TRBJ1-1, the V gene TRBV6-5; 7 nucleotides match TRBD1. Germline V gene data show CDR1 as MNHEY and CDR2 as SVGAGI. This CDR3 has 14 amino acids. J lost 10 bases, V lost 2 bases, and 10 bases had no gene match. This CDR3 is CASSYRDRESGAFF. The CDR3 DNA follows: TGTGCCAGCAGTTACAGAGACAGGGAATCCGGAGCTTTCTTT.

V and J are TRBV28 and TRBJ2-3; maybe TRBD1 (5 bases). Germline CDR1 MDHEN, CDR2 SYDVKM. This CDR3 has 13 amino acids. V lost 6 bases to trimming and J lost 1 base, with 8 bases between them. The CDR3 sequence: CASRKQGTDTQYF. DNA for the CDR3: TGTGCCAGCAGGAAACAGGGCACAGATACGCAGTATTTT.

This chain connects TRBV19 to TRBJ2-5; possibly TRBD1 for D (6 bases). V gave up 8 bases and J gave up 0 bases, with 16 bases separating them. Looked up from germline, CDR1 is LNHDA and CDR2 is SQIVND (reference sequence). The CDR3 length is 15 residues. CDR3 amino acids: CASDETGGYQETQYF. CDR3 coding DNA: TGTGCCAGTGACGAGACAGGCGGGTACCAAGAGACCCAGTACTTC.

The chain has TRBV5-8 and TRBJ1-5; D is ambiguous. With 7 bases removed from V and 5 bases from J, the gap between germline ends came to 10 bases. Germline values: CDR1 SGHTS, CDR2 YDEGEE. The CDR3 length is 12 residues. As DNA, the CDR3 is TGTGCCAGCGTCGCGTGGGATCAGCCCCAGCATTTT. Amino acid sequence: CASVAWDQPQHF.

The chain employs TRBV19 and TRBJ2-7, with TRBD1 matching 8 bases. V was clipped by 3 bases and J by 2 bases; unmatched bases: 6. The germline CDR1 and CDR2 sequences are LNHDA and SQIVND (reference sequence). CDR3 size: 15 residues. This CDR3 is CASSIRQGTTYEQYF. The CDR3 nucleotides are TGTGCCAGTAGTATCCGACAGGGGACAACCTACGAGCAGTACTTC.

The rearrangement uses TRBV7-6 and TRBJ1-4, with D possibly TRBD1 on 6 matching bases. This CDR3 comprises 12 residues. V shed 5 bases and J shed 8 bases, with 9 bases lying between them. The germline CDR1 and CDR2 sequences are SGHVS and FNYEAQ. CDR3 sequence reads: CASSHQGEKLFF. The CDR3 region has the DNA TGTGCCAGCAGCCATCAGGGGGAAAAACTGTTTTTT.

The chain uses TRBV6-1 and TRBJ1-2, with D maybe TRBD1 (6 bases). Germline V gene sequence: CDR1 MNHNS, CDR2 SASEGT. Deletions cut 1 base from V and 9 bases from J, with 15 bases between. This CDR3 spans 14 amino acids. This chain's CDR3 is CASSEGQVTDSYTF. The CDR3 DNA reads TGTGCCAGCAGTGAAGGACAGGTTACTGATAGCTACACCTTC.